The rows below give T cell receptor beta chains drawn from one sample of a study of shared clonotypes between healthy human individuals. The assay was immunoSEQ multiplex PCR, and TCRdb's table has in-frame clones only and misses some. The profile shows some 100,000 clones, 68% of them singletons. Sequenced material: memory CD8+ T cells sorted from blood. These receptors were obtained from a woman younger than 45 in good health. The CDR3 runs from the conserved cysteine through the conserved F or W. Each record gives: clone size, D gene, V gene, J gene, CDR3 protein, CDR3 DNA. The D gene is left open where the match is weak. Not every row has a clone size; where given, it reads once, few, many or a size class.

.	.	TRBV11-2	TRBJ1-1	CASRRTAMNTEAFF	TGTGCCAGCAGGCGGACAGCCATGAACACTGAAGCTTTCTTT
.	TRBD2	TRBV9	TRBJ2-2	CASSVGGLRTGELFF	TGTGCCAGCAGCGTAGGGGGACTAAGGACCGGGGAGCTGTTTTTT
.	.	TRBV2	TRBJ1-3	CASSGPRTGNTIYF	TGTGCCAGCAGTGGTCCCAGGACTGGAAACACCATATATTTT
few	.	TRBV6-4	TRBJ1-5	CASSEGSNQPQHF	TGTGCCAGCAGTGAAGGTAGCAATCAGCCCCAGCATTTT
.	.	TRBV25-1	TRBJ2-1	CASSAEHPGKFF	TGTGCCAGCAGTGCTGAACACCCGGGGAAGTTCTTC
.	TRBD2	TRBV7-9	TRBJ2-7	CASSLALGGTYEQYF	TGTGCCAGCAGCTTAGCGCTCGGGGGGACCTACGAGCAGTACTTC
.	.	TRBV5-6	TRBJ2-1	CASSFNLQEWGQFF	TGTGCCAGCAGCTTTAACCTACAGGAGTGGGGGCAGTTCTTC
.	.	TRBV4-2	TRBJ1-1	CASSLGPVGTEAFF	TGTGCCAGCAGCTTGGGACCCGTTGGAACTGAAGCTTTCTTT
.	TRBD1	TRBV6-5	TRBJ1-1	CASSYDRGLMNTEAFF	TGTGCCAGCAGTTACGACAGGGGATTGATGAACACTGAAGCTTTCTTT
once	.	TRBV18	TRBJ2-1	CASSPAMGNEQFF	TGTGCCAGCTCACCAGCCATGGGTAATGAGCAGTTCTTC
few	TRBD2	TRBV25-1	TRBJ2-7	CASSGAGETSYEQYF	TGTGCCAGCAGTGGGGCGGGAGAGACTTCCTACGAGCAGTACTTC
.	.	TRBV29-1	TRBJ2-5	CSVLRTDEETQYF	TGCAGCGTCCTTCGGACGGATGAAGAGACCCAGTACTTC
.	.	TRBV28	TRBJ2-7	CASSTLSGTQLSYEQYF	TGTGCCAGCAGCACCTTATCTGGGACTCAGCTATCCTACGAGCAGTACTTC
.	.	TRBV7-9	TRBJ2-5	CASSLERSQETQYF	TGTGCCAGCAGCTTAGAACGGAGCCAAGAGACCCAGTACTTC
.	TRBD2	TRBV9	TRBJ2-1	CASSVEGGRVYNEQFF	TGTGCCAGCAGCGTAGAAGGCGGGAGGGTTTACAATGAGCAGTTCTTC